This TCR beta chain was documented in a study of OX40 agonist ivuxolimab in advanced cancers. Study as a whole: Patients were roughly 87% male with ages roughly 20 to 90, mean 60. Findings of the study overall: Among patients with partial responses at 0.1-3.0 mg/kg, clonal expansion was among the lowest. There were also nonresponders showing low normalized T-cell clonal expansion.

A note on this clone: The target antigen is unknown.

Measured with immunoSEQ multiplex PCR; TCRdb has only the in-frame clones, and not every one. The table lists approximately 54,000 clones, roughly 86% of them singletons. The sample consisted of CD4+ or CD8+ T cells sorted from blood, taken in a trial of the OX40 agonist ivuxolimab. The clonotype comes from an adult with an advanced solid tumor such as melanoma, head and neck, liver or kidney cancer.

In DNA, the CDR3 is TGTGCCAGTGCCTCCGACGGGGGACCCTCCAATGAGCAGTTCTTC. Protein product: CASASDGGPSNEQFF. The V and J genes are TRBV19 and TRBJ2-1; TRBD2 is a possible D gene (6 bases). V was trimmed by 8 bases and J by 6 bases, leaving 20 bases between them. Germline V gene sequence: CDR1 LNHDA, CDR2 SQIVND (reference sequence). This CDR3 comprises 15 residues.